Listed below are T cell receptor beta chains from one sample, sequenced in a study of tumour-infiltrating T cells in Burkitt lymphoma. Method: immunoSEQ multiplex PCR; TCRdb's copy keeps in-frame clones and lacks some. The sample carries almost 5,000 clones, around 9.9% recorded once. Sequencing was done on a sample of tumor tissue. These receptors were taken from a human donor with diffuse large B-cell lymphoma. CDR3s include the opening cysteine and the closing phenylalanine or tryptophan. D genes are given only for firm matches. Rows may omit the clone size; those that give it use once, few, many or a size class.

CDR3aa: CASSESSGSSYNEQFF; CDR3nt: TGCGCCAGCAGTGAGTCGAGTGGTAGCTCCTACAATGAGCAGTTCTTC; d_gene: -; abundance: few; v_gene: TRBV10-1; j_gene: TRBJ2-1
CDR3aa: CASGATRTDTQYF; CDR3nt: TGTGCCAGCGGCGCGACTCGCACAGATACGCAGTATTTT; d_gene: -; abundance: few; v_gene: TRBV2; j_gene: TRBJ2-3
CDR3aa: CASSLGQGFGYTF; CDR3nt: TGTGCCAGCAGCCTAGGACAGGGGTTTGGCTACACCTTC; d_gene: TRBD1; abundance: -; v_gene: TRBV6-6; j_gene: TRBJ1-2
CDR3aa: CASSPGRTNTEAFF; CDR3nt: TGTGCCAGCAGTCCGGGACGGACGAACACTGAAGCTTTCTTT; d_gene: -; abundance: -; v_gene: TRBV9; j_gene: TRBJ1-1
CDR3aa: CASSLWQVVGYTF; CDR3nt: TGTGCCAGCAGCTTGTGGCAGGTTGTTGGCTACACCTTC; d_gene: -; abundance: -; v_gene: TRBV7-9; j_gene: TRBJ1-2
CDR3aa: CAISEGGRLSGNTIYF; CDR3nt: TGTGCCATCAGTGAGGGGGGACGGCTCTCTGGAAACACCATATATTTT; d_gene: -; abundance: few; v_gene: TRBV10-3; j_gene: TRBJ1-3
CDR3aa: CASSLGTGGSQPQHF; CDR3nt: TGTGCCAGCAGCCTTGGGACAGGGGGAAGTCAGCCCCAGCATTTT; d_gene: TRBD1; abundance: few; v_gene: TRBV5-8; j_gene: TRBJ1-5
CDR3aa: CASSQRNTEAFF; CDR3nt: TGTGCCAGCAGCCAAAGGAACACTGAAGCTTTCTTT; d_gene: -; abundance: few; v_gene: TRBV7-2; j_gene: TRBJ1-1
CDR3aa: CASSPPRTGLSPLHF; CDR3nt: TGTGCCAGCAGCCCACCCCGCACAGGGCTCTCACCCCTCCACTTT; d_gene: -; abundance: few; v_gene: TRBV7-9; j_gene: TRBJ1-6
CDR3aa: CASSLVQGSYEQYF; CDR3nt: TGTGCCAGCAGCTTGGTTCAGGGTTCCTACGAGCAGTACTTC; d_gene: -; abundance: few; v_gene: TRBV5-4; j_gene: TRBJ2-7
CDR3aa: CASSFGTGGAKNTEAFF; CDR3nt: TGCGCCAGCAGCTTTGGGACAGGGGGCGCGAAAAACACTGAAGCTTTCTTT; d_gene: TRBD1; abundance: few; v_gene: TRBV5-1; j_gene: TRBJ1-1
CDR3aa: CASSPTGRFNYEQYF; CDR3nt: TGTGCCAGCAGCCCTACAGGTAGATTCAACTACGAGCAGTACTTC; d_gene: -; abundance: -; v_gene: TRBV7-9; j_gene: TRBJ2-7
CDR3aa: CASSFTDRAGDTQYF; CDR3nt: TGTGCCAGCAGTTTTACGGACAGGGCAGGAGATACGCAGTATTTT; d_gene: TRBD1; abundance: -; v_gene: TRBV6-5; j_gene: TRBJ2-3
CDR3aa: CSVAYIDEATEQYF; CDR3nt: TGCAGCGTCGCCTATATCGACGAAGCGACCGAGCAGTACTTC; d_gene: -; abundance: few; v_gene: TRBV29-1; j_gene: TRBJ2-7
CDR3aa: CASSLFSGLFF; CDR3nt: TGTGCCAGCAGCTTATTCAGCGGGCTGTTTTTT; d_gene: -; abundance: few; v_gene: TRBV7-9; j_gene: TRBJ2-2
CDR3aa: CATSRPPGQGKLGETQYF; CDR3nt: TGTGCCACCAGCAGACCTCCGGGACAGGGGAAACTCGGGGAGACCCAGTACTTC; d_gene: TRBD1; abundance: few; v_gene: TRBV15; j_gene: TRBJ2-5
CDR3aa: CASRIEQGNQPQHF; CDR3nt: TGTGCCAGCAGAATTGAACAGGGCAATCAGCCCCAGCATTTT; d_gene: -; abundance: few; v_gene: TRBV6-5; j_gene: TRBJ1-5
CDR3aa: CASSPDYTGELLF; CDR3nt: TGTGCCAGCAGCCCGGACTACACCGGGGAGCTGCTTTTT; d_gene: -; abundance: -; v_gene: TRBV7-8; j_gene: TRBJ2-2
CDR3aa: CASSLNHYPEAFF; CDR3nt: TGTGCCAGCAGCTTAAACCATTACCCTGAAGCTTTCTTT; d_gene: -; abundance: few; v_gene: TRBV7-9; j_gene: TRBJ1-1
CDR3aa: CASSPSPGQQYEAFF; CDR3nt: TGCGCCAGCAGCCCCTCTCCGGGACAGCAATATGAAGCTTTCTTT; d_gene: TRBD1; abundance: -; v_gene: TRBV4-1; j_gene: TRBJ1-1
CDR3aa: CASNRGTQPQHF; CDR3nt: TGTGCCAGCAACAGGGGGACTCAGCCCCAGCATTTT; d_gene: TRBD1; abundance: -; v_gene: TRBV19; j_gene: TRBJ1-5
CDR3aa: CASSIGIGGLGANVLTF; CDR3nt: TGTGCCAGTAGTATAGGTATAGGGGGCTTAGGGGCCAACGTCCTGACTTTC; d_gene: TRBD1; abundance: -; v_gene: TRBV19; j_gene: TRBJ2-6
CDR3aa: CASSSRTGGLGNQPQHF; CDR3nt: TGTGCCAGCAGTTCCCGGACAGGGGGCCTTGGCAATCAGCCCCAGCATTTT; d_gene: TRBD1; abundance: few; v_gene: TRBV27; j_gene: TRBJ1-5
CDR3aa: CASSLDPTYTDTQYF; CDR3nt: TGTGCCAGCAGCTTGGACCCTACCTACACAGATACGCAGTATTTT; d_gene: -; abundance: -; v_gene: TRBV5-6; j_gene: TRBJ2-3
CDR3aa: CASSPGQGNTIYF; CDR3nt: TGTGCCAGCAGCCCCGGACAGGGTAACACCATATATTTT; d_gene: TRBD1; abundance: -; v_gene: TRBV6-5; j_gene: TRBJ1-3
CDR3aa: CASSEGYGRQPQHF; CDR3nt: TGTGCCAGTAGTGAGGGGTACGGGCGGCAGCCCCAGCATTTT; d_gene: -; abundance: -; v_gene: TRBV19; j_gene: TRBJ1-5
CDR3aa: CASSLPNSPLHF; CDR3nt: TGTGCCAGCAGTTTACCTAATTCACCCCTCCACTTT; d_gene: -; abundance: -; v_gene: TRBV6-5; j_gene: TRBJ1-6
CDR3aa: CASSYTTGLSYEQYF; CDR3nt: TGTGCCAGCAGCTATACGACAGGCCTCTCCTACGAGCAGTACTTC; d_gene: -; abundance: -; v_gene: TRBV5-6; j_gene: TRBJ2-7
CDR3aa: CASSIFRTSGWENIQYF; CDR3nt: TGTGCCAGTAGTATCTTCAGGACTAGCGGTTGGGAAAACATTCAGTACTTC; d_gene: TRBD2; abundance: -; v_gene: TRBV19; j_gene: TRBJ2-4
CDR3aa: CASSEALASTDTQYF; CDR3nt: TGCGCCAGCAGTGAAGCTTTGGCTAGCACAGATACGCAGTATTTT; d_gene: -; abundance: few; v_gene: TRBV10-1; j_gene: TRBJ2-3
CDR3aa: CASSRLDSRELDGYTF; CDR3nt: TGTGCCAGCTCACGACTTGATAGCCGGGAACTTGATGGCTACACCTTC; d_gene: -; abundance: -; v_gene: TRBV18; j_gene: TRBJ1-2
CDR3aa: CASSESSGGGNSPLHF; CDR3nt: TGCGCCAGCAGTGAGTCGTCGGGGGGCGGAAATTCACCCCTCCACTTT; d_gene: -; abundance: -; v_gene: TRBV10-2; j_gene: TRBJ1-6
CDR3aa: CASSLYGGTEAFF; CDR3nt: TGTGCCAGCAGCTTATACGGAGGCACTGAAGCTTTCTTT; d_gene: -; abundance: -; v_gene: TRBV11-2; j_gene: TRBJ1-1
CDR3aa: CASSLGTKGSQFF; CDR3nt: TGTGCCAGCAGCCTCGGGACTAAGGGATCGCAGTTCTTC; d_gene: TRBD2; abundance: few; v_gene: TRBV6-5; j_gene: TRBJ2-1
CDR3aa: CASSVFYEQYF; CDR3nt: TGTGCCAGCAGTGTTTTCTACGAGCAGTACTTT; d_gene: -; abundance: -; v_gene: TRBV25-1; j_gene: TRBJ2-7
CDR3aa: CASRLGQPPSYEQYF; CDR3nt: TGTGCAAGTCGCTTAGGTCAGCCTCCCTCCTACGAGCAGTACTTC; d_gene: -; abundance: few; v_gene: TRBV12-2; j_gene: TRBJ2-7
CDR3aa: CASSRRTVNYEQYF; CDR3nt: TGCGCCAGCAGCAGGAGGACAGTCAATTACGAGCAGTACTTC; d_gene: -; abundance: -; v_gene: TRBV5-1; j_gene: TRBJ2-7
CDR3aa: CARSLAPPMTGVSYNEQFF; CDR3nt: TGTGCCAGAAGCTTGGCCCCCCCTATGACAGGGGTATCCTACAATGAGCAGTTCTTC; d_gene: TRBD1; abundance: -; v_gene: TRBV5-3; j_gene: TRBJ2-1
CDR3aa: CASSSTGSGYGYTF; CDR3nt: TGTGCCAGCAGCTCAACAGGGTCGGGCTATGGCTACACCTTC; d_gene: -; abundance: -; v_gene: TRBV7-9; j_gene: TRBJ1-2
CDR3aa: CASSRWTGRSYNEQFF; CDR3nt: TGCGCCAGCAGCAGGTGGACAGGGAGGTCCTACAATGAGCAGTTCTTC; d_gene: TRBD1; abundance: -; v_gene: TRBV5-1; j_gene: TRBJ2-1
CDR3aa: CASSWGQGSSYEQYF; CDR3nt: TGCGCCAGCAGCTGGGGACAGGGAAGCTCCTACGAGCAGTACTTC; d_gene: TRBD1; abundance: -; v_gene: TRBV5-1; j_gene: TRBJ2-7
CDR3aa: CASSLDAYEQYF; CDR3nt: TGTGCCAGCAGCTTAGACGCCTACGAGCAGTACTTC; d_gene: -; abundance: -; v_gene: TRBV7-9; j_gene: TRBJ2-7
CDR3aa: CASSPRTSGYNEQFF; CDR3nt: TGTGCCAGCAGCCCGCGGACTAGCGGCTACAATGAGCAGTTCTTC; d_gene: TRBD2; abundance: -; v_gene: TRBV7-6; j_gene: TRBJ2-1
CDR3aa: CASNDDYSKTVGAFF; CDR3nt: TGTGCCAGCAATGACGACTATTCTAAGACAGTAGGGGCTTTCTTT; d_gene: -; abundance: -; v_gene: TRBV6-5; j_gene: TRBJ1-1
CDR3aa: CAWSRTSEETQYF; CDR3nt: TGTGCCTGGAGTCGGACTAGCGAAGAGACCCAGTACTTC; d_gene: TRBD2; abundance: few; v_gene: TRBV30; j_gene: TRBJ2-5
CDR3aa: CASSLRQWSTDTQYF; CDR3nt: TGCGCCAGCAGCTTGCGGCAGTGGAGCACAGATACGCAGTATTTT; d_gene: -; abundance: -; v_gene: TRBV5-1; j_gene: TRBJ2-3
CDR3aa: CASSLTGISYEQYF; CDR3nt: TGTGCCAGCAGCTTGACAGGGATCTCCTACGAGCAGTACTTC; d_gene: -; abundance: -; v_gene: TRBV5-4; j_gene: TRBJ2-7
CDR3aa: CASSLAGTYGYTF; CDR3nt: TGTGCCAGCAGCTTAGCGGGGACCTATGGCTACACCTTC; d_gene: -; abundance: few; v_gene: TRBV7-8; j_gene: TRBJ1-2
CDR3aa: CASSLRGGFAGQVYEQYF; CDR3nt: TGTGCCAGCAGCTTGAGAGGGGGGTTTGCGGGACAAGTATACGAGCAGTACTTC; d_gene: -; abundance: few; v_gene: TRBV7-2; j_gene: TRBJ2-7
CDR3aa: CASSKGLPVQKGGNYGYTF; CDR3nt: TGTGCCAGCAGCAAAGGATTGCCGGTACAGAAAGGGGGCAACTATGGCTACACCTTC; d_gene: -; abundance: few; v_gene: TRBV21-1; j_gene: TRBJ1-2
CDR3aa: CASSFGQDSDTQYF; CDR3nt: TGTGCCAGCAGTTTTGGACAGGATTCAGATACGCAGTATTTT; d_gene: TRBD1; abundance: few; v_gene: TRBV6-1; j_gene: TRBJ2-3
CDR3aa: CASSQTPYRGPYGYTF; CDR3nt: TGCGCCAGCAGCCAAACACCGTACCGGGGGCCCTATGGCTACACCTTC; d_gene: -; abundance: few; v_gene: TRBV4-3; j_gene: TRBJ1-2
CDR3aa: CASSSNTANTEAFF; CDR3nt: TGTGCCAGCAGCTCAAATACCGCGAACACTGAAGCTTTCTTT; d_gene: -; abundance: -; v_gene: TRBV11-2; j_gene: TRBJ1-1
CDR3aa: CASSPGTSGVTYEQYF; CDR3nt: TGTGCCAGCAGCCCGGGGACTAGCGGGGTTACCTACGAGCAGTACTTC; d_gene: TRBD2; abundance: -; v_gene: TRBV4-2; j_gene: TRBJ2-7
CDR3aa: CASSYGQGPGNTIYF; CDR3nt: TGCGCCAGCAGCTATGGACAGGGACCTGGAAACACCATATATTTT; d_gene: TRBD1; abundance: few; v_gene: TRBV5-1; j_gene: TRBJ1-3
CDR3aa: CASSRRPGQSSGNTIYF; CDR3nt: TGTGCCAGCAGCAGACGCCCGGGACAGAGCTCTGGAAACACCATATATTTT; d_gene: TRBD1; abundance: few; v_gene: TRBV7-8; j_gene: TRBJ1-3
CDR3aa: CASSENGNTEAFF; CDR3nt: TGTGCCAGCAGTGAAAACGGGAACACTGAAGCTTTCTTT; d_gene: -; abundance: -; v_gene: TRBV6-1; j_gene: TRBJ1-1
CDR3aa: CASSSSRDRVEAFF; CDR3nt: TGTGCCAGCAGCTCGTCCCGGGACAGGGTTGAAGCTTTCTTT; d_gene: TRBD1; abundance: few; v_gene: TRBV5-4; j_gene: TRBJ1-1
CDR3aa: CASSPRQGSPWTDTQYF; CDR3nt: TGCGCCAGCAGCCCCCGACAGGGATCCCCCTGGACAGATACGCAGTATTTT; d_gene: TRBD1; abundance: few; v_gene: TRBV5-1; j_gene: TRBJ2-3